This is a list of T cell receptor beta chains from one sample in a study of blood T cell repertoires in COVID-19. TCRdb keeps only in-frame clones here, not all; method: immunoSEQ multiplex PCR. Of just over 650,000 clones in the sample, 85% to 90% are singletons; the top ten hold under 0.3%. The material sequenced was peripheral blood. The receptors shown here come from a woman between 18 and 29 years old with acute or convalescent COVID-19. CDR3s include the opening cysteine and the closing phenylalanine or tryptophan. A D gene is named only where the DNA matches it firmly. The size entry is marked missing in some rows and otherwise reads once, few, many or a size class.

cdr3_aa,cdr3_nt,v_call,d_call,clone_size,j_call
CASSLGWGLETQYF,TGTGCCAGCAGCTTAGGGTGGGGACTGGAGACCCAGTACTTC,TRBV11-2,.,.,TRBJ2-5
CASTISRDTENTGELFF,TGTGCCAGCACCATATCCCGGGACACCGAGAACACCGGGGAGCTGTTTTTT,TRBV9,.,few,TRBJ2-2
CASSELMVPYEQYF,TGTGCCAGCAGCGAGCTGATGGTCCCCTACGAGCAGTACTTC,TRBV9,.,.,TRBJ2-7
CASTLQGPGTEAFF,TGTGCCAGCACACTACAGGGGCCGGGGACTGAAGCTTTCTTT,TRBV25-1,TRBD1,.,TRBJ1-1
CASSATGGRGETQYF,TGTGCCAGCAGCGCCACAGGGGGCAGGGGAGAGACCCAGTACTTC,TRBV7-2,TRBD1,.,TRBJ2-5
CASSQGDGGGKGYTF,TGTGCCAGCAGCCAAGGCGACGGCGGGGGGAAGGGCTACACCTTC,TRBV4-2,.,.,TRBJ1-2
CASSFKQGLVRTEAFF,TGTGCCAGCAGCTTCAAACAGGGGCTGGTTCGCACTGAAGCTTTCTTT,TRBV13,TRBD1,.,TRBJ1-1
CASSQGLGNTIYF,TGTGCCAGCAGCCAGGGTCTGGGAAACACCATATATTTT,TRBV6-4,.,.,TRBJ1-3
CASSPGTSNNEQFF,TGTGCCAGCAGCCCCGGGACTAGCAACAATGAGCAGTTCTTC,TRBV6-5,TRBD2,once,TRBJ2-1
CASSTPGQGPSPLHF,TGTGCCAGCAGCACCCCGGGACAGGGGCCTTCACCCCTCCACTTT,TRBV4-2,TRBD1,.,TRBJ1-6
CASSPGGGLTYEQYF,TGTGCCAGCAGCCCGGGGGGTGGGTTAACCTACGAGCAGTACTTC,TRBV7-3,TRBD2,.,TRBJ2-7
CASSTRRGSQIQNTEAFF,TGTGCCAGCAGCACCCGTCGAGGGAGCCAAATACAGAACACTGAAGCTTTCTTT,TRBV21-1,.,.,TRBJ1-1
CAIASSNQPQHF,TGTGCCATTGCAAGCAGCAATCAGCCCCAGCATTTT,TRBV24-1,.,.,TRBJ1-5
CASSGGTGRTEAFF,TGTGCCAGCAGCGGGGGGACGGGGAGGACTGAAGCTTTCTTT,TRBV9,.,.,TRBJ1-1
CASSFGGYGYTF,TGTGCCAGCAGTTTCGGAGGTTATGGCTACACCTTC,TRBV12-3/TRBV12-4,.,.,TRBJ1-2
CATSREGQGYGYTF,TGTGCCACCAGCAGAGAGGGACAGGGATATGGCTACACCTTC,TRBV15,TRBD1,.,TRBJ1-2
CASSPTREGVFTEAFF,TGTGCCAGCTCCCCCACCAGGGAAGGGGTTTTCACTGAAGCTTTCTTT,TRBV18,.,.,TRBJ1-1
CASSLMGTGASPLHF,TGTGCCAGCAGCTTAATGGGGACAGGGGCCTCCCCCCTCCACTTT,TRBV7-3,TRBD1,.,TRBJ1-6
CASSQLFLAGGHEQFF,TGTGCCAGCAGCCAACTTTTCCTAGCGGGGGGACATGAGCAGTTCTTC,TRBV3-1/TRBV3-2,TRBD2,.,TRBJ2-1
CASSPSGGTDTQYF,TGCGCCAGCAGCCCAAGCGGGGGCACAGATACGCAGTATTTT,TRBV5-1,TRBD2,.,TRBJ2-3
CASSILAGTYPEQYF,TGCGCCAGCAGCATCTTAGCGGGGACCTACCCCGAGCAGTACTTC,TRBV5-1,TRBD2,.,TRBJ2-7
CASSFGPSQPQHF,TGTGCCAGCAGTTTTGGGCCCTCCCAGCCCCAGCATTTT,TRBV27,.,.,TRBJ1-5
CASRAAQTTGKAFF,TGTGCCAGCAGGGCGGCCCAAACGACGGGGAAAGCTTTCTTT,TRBV6-5,.,.,TRBJ1-1
CASSSSGGGNEQFF,TGTGCCAGCAGCAGTAGCGGGGGAGGGAATGAGCAGTTCTTC,TRBV6-5,TRBD2,many,TRBJ2-1
CASTYSAGAQEAFF,TGTGCCAGCACCTACTCGGCGGGGGCTCAAGAAGCTTTCTTT,TRBV6-5,.,.,TRBJ1-1
CASSVGMNTEAFF,TGTGCCAGCAGCGTCGGGATGAACACTGAAGCTTTCTTT,TRBV6-5,.,.,TRBJ1-1
CASSQQNYGYTF,TGTGCCAGCAGCCAACAGAACTATGGCTACACCTTC,TRBV3-1/TRBV3-2,.,.,TRBJ1-2
CASSFGVGPSGANVLTF,TGTGCCAGCAGCTTTGGAGTGGGGCCCTCTGGGGCCAACGTCCTGACTTTC,TRBV7-2,.,.,TRBJ2-6
CASSFTVNTEAFF,TGTGCCAGCAGCTTTACGGTGAACACTGAAGCTTTCTTT,TRBV11-3,.,.,TRBJ1-1
CASSDDSRGYTF,TGTGCCAGCAGTGACGACAGCAGGGGCTACACCTTC,TRBV2,.,.,TRBJ1-2